Each of the 22 T cell receptor beta chains below was sequenced from the same sample in a study of cytomegalovirus exposure and HLA in healthy donors. Amplification used 60 Vbeta primers and 13 Jbeta primers. The data were produced by immunoSEQ multiplex PCR, yet TCRdb's version contains in-frame clones alone and is incomplete. The table has over 95,000 clones, 75% to 80% seen once; the top ten hold less than 8.5%. Material for sequencing was PBMCs. These receptors came from a female donor in good health and CMV-seronegative.

The chain couples TRBV28 to TRBJ2-2, with D perhaps matching TRBD2 (7 bases). The CDR3 spans 15 residues. The germline V gene has CDR1 MDHEN and CDR2 SYDVKM. Trimming removed 5 bases at V and 7 bases at J, with 17 bases between. In DNA form, the CDR3 reads TGTGCCAGCAGTAGTGGGGGGGCAGGGCACGGGGAGCTGTTTTTT. Its protein is CASSSGGAGHGELFF.

As regards this clone: At one end the junction does not follow the germline gene, possibly because of a read error. This chain connects TRBV7-7 to TRBJ2-2; 12 bases map to TRBD2. This CDR3 spans 16 amino acids. CDR1 and CDR2 from the germline V gene are SSHAT and FNYEAQ (reference sequence). The CDR3 DNA is TGTGCTAGCAGCTCGACTAGCGGGAGAGACACCGGGGAGCTGTTTTTT. The encoded protein is CASSSTSGRDTGELFF. The complete variable domain, with remaining parts taken from reference TRBV7-7 and TRBJ2-2, reads GAGVSQSPRYKVTKRGQDVTLRCDPISSHATLYWYQQALGQGPEFLTYFNYEAQPDKSGLPSDRFSAERPEGSISTLTIQRTEQRDSAMYRCASSSTSGRDTGELFFGEGSRLTVL.

This sequence joins TRBV10-3 and TRBJ1-4; D remains ambiguous. Germline CDR1 is ENHRY and CDR2 is SYGVKD. V was trimmed by 0 bases and J by 8 bases, leaving 4 bases between them. The CDR3 has 12 residues. CDR3 in DNA: TGTGCCATCAGTGAGTCCCTCGAAAAACTGTTTTTT. Its translation is CAISESLEKLFF.

Details on this clone: One end of the junction varies from germline; a read error may be responsible. J is TRBJ1-5 and V is TRBV7-9; unclear D gene. The CDR3 runs to 11 residues. Looked up from germline, CDR1 is SEHNR and CDR2 is FQNEAQ (reference sequence). CDR3 sequence reads: CSSGGNQPQHF. CDR3 sequence (DNA): TGTTCCAGCGGAGGCAATCAGCCCCAGCATTTT.

This clone was seen more than once but under ten times. The rearrangement links TRBV27 to TRBJ2-7; D may be TRBD1 (6 bases). The CDR3 spans 14 residues. The germline V and J ends were trimmed by 2 bases and 0 bases, with 8 bases remaining between them. The germline CDR1 and CDR2 sequences are MNHEY and SMNVEV (reference sequence). This chain's CDR3 is CASSLQGTSYEQYF. The CDR3 DNA is TGTGCCAGCAGTTTACAGGGGACCTCCTACGAGCAGTACTTC.

V is TRBV30 and J is TRBJ2-5, with TRBD1 identical over 9 bases. The CDR3 is made up of 15 amino acids. Trimming took 2 bases from V and 4 from J; bases not matched to a gene: 8. Germline V gene sequence: CDR1 GTSNPN, CDR2 SVGIG (reference sequence). CDR3 DNA: TGTGCCTGGAGTCCCGGGACAGGGAGAGGAGAGACCCAGTACTTC. It translates to CAWSPGTGRGETQYF.

The chain has TRBV7-9 and TRBJ2-5; a possible D gene is TRBD1 (6 bases). Germline V lookup: CDR1 SEHNR, CDR2 FQNEAQ (reference sequence). The CDR3 consists of 12 residues. The germline V and J ends were trimmed by 5 bases and 7 bases, with 11 bases remaining between them. CDR3 sequence (DNA): TGTGCCAGCAGCCCCAGCAGGGGGACCCAGTACTTC. Its protein product is CASSPSRGTQYF.

This clone has just a few counts. V gene TRBV29-1 combines with J gene TRBJ1-2; D possibly corresponds to TRBD1 (6 bases). CDR1 is SQVTM and CDR2 is ANQGSEA in the germline V gene. V was cut by 4 bases and J by 3 bases, with 9 bases left in between. CDR3 length equals 12 residues. The CDR3 bases are TGCAGCGTTGCAGGGGTCTACTATGGCTACACCTTC. Amino acids: CSVAGVYYGYTF.

CDR3 in DNA: TGTGCCAGCAGCCCCCGACTAGCGGGAGGGTTAGGGACAGATACGCAGTATTTT. Residues: CASSPRLAGGLGTDTQYF. The chain has TRBV11-1 and TRBJ2-3, with 14 bases aligning to TRBD2. Germline V gene data show CDR1 as SGHAT and CDR2 as FQDESV (reference sequence). After removal of 5 bases from V and 3 bases from J, the junction contained 10 bases not matched to a gene. CDR3 length equals 18 residues.

The chain uses TRBV6-4 and TRBJ1-5; 10 bases are a match to TRBD1. The CDR3 totals 14 residues. J lost 7 bases, V lost 4 bases, and 4 bases had no gene match. CDR1 is MRHNA, CDR2 SNTAGT, per germline. CDR3 region: CASSAGTGEQPQHF. The CDR3 DNA reads as TGTGCCAGCAGTGCCGGGACAGGGGAACAGCCCCAGCATTTT.

The V call is TRBV19, the J call TRBJ1-1, with 12 positions matching TRBD1. The germline CDR1 and CDR2 sequences are LNHDA and SQIVND (reference sequence). The CDR3 is 16 amino acids. V shed 7 bases, J shed 4 bases, and the junction held 10 bases outside the gene matches. The CDR3: CASNQAGTGGSTEAFF. The CDR3 bases are TGTGCCAGTAATCAAGCCGGGACAGGGGGCAGCACTGAAGCTTTCTTT.

V and J are TRBV2 and TRBJ1-4; 7 bases agree with TRBD1. V gave up 6 bases and J gave up 8 bases; unmatched junction bases: 9. Germline V lookup: CDR1 SNHLY, CDR2 FYNNEI. The length of the CDR3 is 14 residues. The CDR3 loop reads CASSEQGRVEKLFF. DNA of the CDR3: TGTGCCAGCAGCGAACAGGGGAGGGTCGAAAAACTGTTTTTT.

This clone was recorded a few times. The rearrangement joins TRBV5-4 to TRBJ2-1, with 15 positions matching TRBD2. The ends lost 4 bases at V and 9 bases at J; junction bases unmatched: 5. The CDR3 is 15 residues long. Germline CDR1 reads SGHNT; CDR2 reads YYREEE (reference sequence). The CDR3 loop reads CASSLGLAGGGEQFF. The DNA of the CDR3 is TGTGCCAGCAGCCTGGGACTAGCGGGAGGAGGTGAGCAGTTCTTC.

The rearrangement uses TRBV9 and TRBJ2-6; TRBD1 agrees at 8 bases. This CDR3 is 19 amino acids long. Germline V gene data show CDR1 as SGDLS and CDR2 as YYNGEE. Trimming at V came to 4 bases and at J to 0 bases, leaving 12 bases not matched to a gene. CDR3 region: CASSLRAGQGASGANVLTF. CDR3 coding DNA: TGTGCCAGCAGCCTCAGGGCGGGGCAGGGGGCCTCTGGGGCCAACGTCCTGACTTTC.

Only a few counts were recorded for this clone. CDR3 in amino acids: CASSPPDRNNSPLHF. The DNA of the CDR3 is TGTGCCAGCAGTCCTCCGGACAGAAATAATTCACCCCTCCACTTT. The chain has TRBV25-1 and TRBJ1-6; TRBD1 is a possible D gene (6 bases). V lost 5 bases, J lost 5 bases, and 13 bases lay in between. This CDR3 comprises 15 residues. The germline CDR1 and CDR2 sequences are MGHDK and SYGVNS.

The V and J genes are TRBV5-4 and TRBJ2-1; D is possibly TRBD2 (7 bases). Germline-derived CDR1 and CDR2 are SGHNT and YYREEE (reference sequence). Trimming left V 0 bases short and J 8 bases short, with 15 bases between. CDR3 length: 15 amino acids. CDR3 loop: CASSLAGGVFHEQFF. As DNA, the CDR3 is TGTGCCAGCAGCTTGGCGGGGGGCGTTTTCCATGAGCAGTTCTTC.

This chain uses TRBV19 with TRBJ2-1, with 7 bases identical to TRBD1. The CDR3 sequence is 12 residues long. V was pared by 4 bases and J by 6 bases, with 0 bases of the junction left unmatched. Looked up from germline, CDR1 is LNHDA and CDR2 is SQIVND (reference sequence). Written as DNA, the CDR3 is TGTGCCAGTAGTACAGGGGGCAATGAGCAGTTCTTC. It yields the protein CASSTGGNEQFF.

This chain connects TRBV25-1 to TRBJ1-1, with D possibly matching TRBD1 (6 bases). The V gene lost 4 bases and the J gene lost 5 bases, with 11 bases spanning the gap. This CDR3 has 13 residues. Germline V gene data show CDR1 as MGHDK and CDR2 as SYGVNS. The CDR3 sequence is CASSGGQGTEAFF. CDR3 coding DNA: TGTGCCAGCAGTGGGGGACAAGGAACTGAAGCTTTCTTT. Filled out from reference TRBV25-1 and TRBJ1-1, the complete variable domain reads EADIYQTPRYLVIGTGKKITLECSQTMGHDKMYWYQQDPGMELHLIHYSYGVNSTEKGDLSSESTVSRIRTEHFPLTLESARPSHTSQYLCASSGGQGTEAFFGQGTRLTVV.

This chain connects TRBV7-9 to TRBJ1-4; D not resolved. V was trimmed by 0 bases and J by 8 bases, leaving 4 bases between them. The CDR3 runs 12 residues. The germline V gene has CDR1 SEHNR and CDR2 FQNEAQ (reference sequence). This chain's CDR3 is CASSLASEKLFF. The DNA of the CDR3 is TGTGCCAGCAGCTTAGCTTCGGAAAAACTGTTTTTT.

V and J are TRBV28 and TRBJ2-1, with unresolved D. The germline CDR1 and CDR2 sequences are MDHEN and SYDVKM. CDR3 size: 12 residues. V lost 5 bases and J 8 bases, leaving 10 bases between the germline ends. The CDR3 DNA follows: TGTGCCAGCAGTCCAAACACCGATGAGCAGTTCTTC. Protein: CASSPNTDEQFF.

The V gene is TRBV4-3, the J gene TRBJ2-7; TRBD2 is a possible D gene (5 bases). Per the germline V gene, CDR1 is LGHNA and CDR2 is YSLEER. The CDR3 extends over 19 amino acids. The V gene lost 0 bases and the J gene lost 3 bases, with 24 bases spanning the gap. The CDR3 DNA reads as TGCGCCAGCAGCCAAGATGGGGAATTTCGGCCCACAGACTACTACGAGCAGTACTTC. It encodes CASSQDGEFRPTDYYEQYF.

This sequence joins TRBV6-6 and TRBJ1-2; 10 nucleotides match TRBD1. Germline CDR1 is MNHNY and CDR2 is SVGAGI (reference sequence). CDR3 length: 15 amino acids. V shed 6 bases, J shed 6 bases, and the junction held 10 bases outside the gene matches. The CDR3 nucleotides read TGTGCCAGCAGGCACCGCCGGACAGGGGGGGATGGCTACACCTTC. As protein: CASRHRRTGGDGYTF.